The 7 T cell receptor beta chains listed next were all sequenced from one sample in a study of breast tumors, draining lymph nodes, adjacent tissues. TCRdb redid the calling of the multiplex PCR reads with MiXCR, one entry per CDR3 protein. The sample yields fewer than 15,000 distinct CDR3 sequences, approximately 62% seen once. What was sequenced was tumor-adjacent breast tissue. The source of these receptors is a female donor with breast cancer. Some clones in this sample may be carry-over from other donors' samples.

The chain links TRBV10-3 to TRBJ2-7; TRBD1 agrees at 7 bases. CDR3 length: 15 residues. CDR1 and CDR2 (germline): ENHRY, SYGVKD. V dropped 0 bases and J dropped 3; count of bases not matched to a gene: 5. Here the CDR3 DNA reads TGTGCCATCAGTGAGTCGGGACAGAACGTCTACGAGCAGTACTTC. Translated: CAISESGQNVYEQYF.

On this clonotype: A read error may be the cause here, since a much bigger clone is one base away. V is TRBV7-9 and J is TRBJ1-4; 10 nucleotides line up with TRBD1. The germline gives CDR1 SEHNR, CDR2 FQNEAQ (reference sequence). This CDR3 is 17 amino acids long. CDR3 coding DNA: TGTGCCAGCAGAGGACAGGGGGAAGCCCCAACTAATGAACAACTGTTTTTT. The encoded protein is CASRGQGEAPTNEQLFF.

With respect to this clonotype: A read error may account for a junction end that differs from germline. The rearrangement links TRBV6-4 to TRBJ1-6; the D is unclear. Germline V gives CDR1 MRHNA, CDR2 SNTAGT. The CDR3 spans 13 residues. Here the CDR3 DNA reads TGTGCCAGCAGTGAAATAAGGAATTCACCCCTCCACTTC. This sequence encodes CASSEIRNSPLHF.

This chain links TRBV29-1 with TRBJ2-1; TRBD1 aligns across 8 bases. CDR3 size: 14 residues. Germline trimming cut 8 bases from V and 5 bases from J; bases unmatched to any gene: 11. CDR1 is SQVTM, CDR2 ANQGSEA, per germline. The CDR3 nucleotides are TGCAGCCTTCGATCAGGGGGCCTTCACAATGAGCAGTTCTTC. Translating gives CSLRSGGLHNEQFF.

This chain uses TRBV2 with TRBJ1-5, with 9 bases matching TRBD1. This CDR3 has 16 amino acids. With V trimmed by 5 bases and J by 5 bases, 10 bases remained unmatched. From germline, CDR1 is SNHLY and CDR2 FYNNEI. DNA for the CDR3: TGTGCCAGCAGTCCTGACAGGGGGAGATTGGATCAGCCCCAGCATTTT. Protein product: CASSPDRGRLDQPQHF. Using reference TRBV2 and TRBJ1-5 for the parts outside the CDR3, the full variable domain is EPEVTQTPSHQVTQMGQEVILRCVPISNHLYFYWYRQILGQKVEFLVSFYNNEISEKSEIFDDQFSVERPDGSNFTLKIRSTKLEDSAMYFCASSPDRGRLDQPQHFGDGTRLSIL.

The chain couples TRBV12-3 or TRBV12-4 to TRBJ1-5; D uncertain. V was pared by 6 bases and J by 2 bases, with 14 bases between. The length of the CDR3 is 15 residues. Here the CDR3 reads CASSLPGIGNQPQHF. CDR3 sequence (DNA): TGTGCCAGCAGCCTCCCGGGGATTGGCAATCAGCCCCAGCATTTT.

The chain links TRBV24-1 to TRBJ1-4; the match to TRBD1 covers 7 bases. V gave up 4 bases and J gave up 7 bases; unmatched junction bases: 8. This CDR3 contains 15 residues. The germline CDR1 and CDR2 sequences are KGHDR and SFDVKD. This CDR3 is CATSDTGEGGEKLFF. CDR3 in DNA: TGTGCCACCAGTGACACAGGGGAGGGTGGTGAAAAACTGTTTTTT.